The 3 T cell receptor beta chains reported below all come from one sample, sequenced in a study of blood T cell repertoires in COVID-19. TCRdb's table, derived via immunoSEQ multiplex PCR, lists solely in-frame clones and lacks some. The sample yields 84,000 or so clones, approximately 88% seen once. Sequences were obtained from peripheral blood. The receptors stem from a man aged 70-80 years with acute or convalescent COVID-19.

CDR3 region: CASKVGGAFGELFF. CDR3 coding DNA: TGCGCCAGCAAGGTTGGGGGCGCGTTCGGGGAGCTGTTTTTT. V usage is TRBV4-1 and J usage is TRBJ2-2, with D tentatively TRBD1 (6 bases). V gave up 7 bases and J gave up 7 bases, with 16 bases separating them. The germline V gene encodes CDR1 MGHRA and CDR2 YSYEKL. This CDR3 contains 14 residues.

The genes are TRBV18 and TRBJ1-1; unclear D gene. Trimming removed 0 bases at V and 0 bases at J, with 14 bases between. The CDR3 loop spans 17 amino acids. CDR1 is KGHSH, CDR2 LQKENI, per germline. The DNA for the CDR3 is TGTGCCAGCTCACCACCGGCGATGGCGGTTTTGAACACTGAAGCTTTCTTT. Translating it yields CASSPPAMAVLNTEAFF. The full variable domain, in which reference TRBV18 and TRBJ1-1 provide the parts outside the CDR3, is NAGVMQNPRHLVRRRGQEARLRCSPMKGHSHVYWYRQLPEEGLKFMVYLQKENIIDESGMPKERFSAEFPKEGPSILRIQQVVRGDSAAYFCASSPPAMAVLNTEAFFGQGTRLTVV.

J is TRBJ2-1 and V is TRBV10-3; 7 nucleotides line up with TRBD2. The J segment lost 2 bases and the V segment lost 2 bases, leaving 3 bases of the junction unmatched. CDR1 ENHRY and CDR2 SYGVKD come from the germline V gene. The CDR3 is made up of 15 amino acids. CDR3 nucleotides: TGTGCCATCAGTGAGGGGGAGGGCCCCTACAATGAGCAGTTCTTC. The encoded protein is CAISEGEGPYNEQFF.